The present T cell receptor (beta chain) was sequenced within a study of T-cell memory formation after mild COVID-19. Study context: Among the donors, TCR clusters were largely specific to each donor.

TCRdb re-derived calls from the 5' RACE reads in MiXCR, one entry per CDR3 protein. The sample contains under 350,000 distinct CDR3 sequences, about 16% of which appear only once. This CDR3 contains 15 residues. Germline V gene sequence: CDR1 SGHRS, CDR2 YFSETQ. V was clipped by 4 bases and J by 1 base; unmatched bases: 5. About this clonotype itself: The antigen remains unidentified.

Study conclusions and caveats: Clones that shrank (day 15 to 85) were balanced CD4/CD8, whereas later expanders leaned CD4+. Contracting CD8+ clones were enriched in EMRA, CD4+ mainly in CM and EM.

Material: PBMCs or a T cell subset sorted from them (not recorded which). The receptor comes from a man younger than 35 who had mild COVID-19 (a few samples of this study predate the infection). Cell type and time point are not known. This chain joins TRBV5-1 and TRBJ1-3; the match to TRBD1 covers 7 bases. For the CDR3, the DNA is TGCGCCAGCAGCACCTCAGGGGGTTCTGGAAACACCATATATTTT. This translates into CASSTSGGSGNTIYF. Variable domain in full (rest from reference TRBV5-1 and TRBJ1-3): KAGVTQTPRYLIKTRGQQVTLSCSPISGHRSVSWYQQTPGQGLQFLFEYFSETQRNKGNFPGRFSGRQFSNSRSEMNVSTLELGDSALYLCASSTSGGSGNTIYFGEGSWLTVV.